This T cell receptor (beta chain) comes out of a study of T cell responses to AZD1222 COVID-19 vaccine. The CDR3 is made up of 15 amino acids. Looked up from germline, CDR1 is KGHSH and CDR2 is LQKENI. V lost 3 bases to trimming and J lost 2 bases, with 12 bases between them. On this clone: The antigen is unknown.

Study-level points and caveats: Donors were chiefly white British, with a greater number of females, and clonal diversity was perhaps underestimated. Once two AZD1222 doses were given, Spike-specific TCR breadth and depth went up. The study reported that nearly half of spike-specific TCRs target unmutated variant regions.

Some clones are missing from TCRdb's copy, which holds only in-frame ones; the method was immunoSEQ multiplex PCR. The sample holds some 110,000 clones, approximately 85% seen once. The chain has TRBV18 and TRBJ2-3, with D tentatively TRBD2 (7 bases). The sequence was collected from an adult in good health. The sequences come from peripheral blood, collected on day 0 of MenACWY control vaccination. The CDR3 bases are TGTGCCAGCTCACCGGGGGGGGCCTCCACAGATACGCAGTATTTT. As protein: CASSPGGASTDTQYF.